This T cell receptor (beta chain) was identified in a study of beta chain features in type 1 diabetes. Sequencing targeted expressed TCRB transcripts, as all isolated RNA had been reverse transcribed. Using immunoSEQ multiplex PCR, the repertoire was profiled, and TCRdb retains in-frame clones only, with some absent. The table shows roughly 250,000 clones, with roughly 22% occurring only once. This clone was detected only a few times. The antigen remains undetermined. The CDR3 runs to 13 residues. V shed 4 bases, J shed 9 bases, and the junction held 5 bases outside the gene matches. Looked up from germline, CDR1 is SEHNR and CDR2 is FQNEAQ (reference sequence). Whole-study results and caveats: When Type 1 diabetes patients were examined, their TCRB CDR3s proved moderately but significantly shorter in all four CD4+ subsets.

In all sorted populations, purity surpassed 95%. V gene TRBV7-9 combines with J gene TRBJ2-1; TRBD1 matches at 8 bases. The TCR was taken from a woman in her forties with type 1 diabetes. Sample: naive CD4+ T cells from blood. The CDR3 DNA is TGTGCCAGCAGCTCTGACAGGGGCGGTGAGCAGTTCTTC. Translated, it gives CASSSDRGGEQFF.